The TCR beta chain described here comes from a study of PD-1 blockade in classical Hodgkin lymphoma. Study-wide findings and caveats: What drove the repertoire differences, possibly disease activity or prior therapy, has not been defined. Relapsed/refractory patients reportedly had lower baseline diversity than newly diagnosed patients.

This clone was detected only once. No antigen is known for it. Profiling relied on immunoSEQ multiplex PCR, and the TCRdb table lists in-frame clones only, not all of them. The sample includes some 21,000 clones, around 87% of them seen just once. The time point: newly diagnosed, previously untreated cHL patient sample. PBMCs were thawed, and CD8+ T cells were then isolated from them by magnetic negative selection. PBMCs from untreated, newly diagnosed classical Hodgkin lymphoma were comparison samples. This CDR3 contains 14 residues. Germline CDR1 SGDLS, CDR2 YYNGEE. Trimming left V 3 bases short and J 0 bases short, with 9 bases between.

Source material: CD8+ T cells from blood. The TCR comes from a human donor with classical Hodgkin lymphoma. The chain employs TRBV9 and TRBJ1-2, with D uncertain. The CDR3 region is CASSGASSNYGYTF. As DNA, the CDR3 is TGTGCCAGCAGCGGGGCTTCATCTAACTATGGCTACACCTTC.